Following are 22 T cell receptor beta chains from one sample sequenced in a study of blood T cell repertoires in COVID-19. Method: immunoSEQ multiplex PCR; TCRdb's copy keeps in-frame clones and lacks some. The top ten clones hold around 4% of a sample with a few hundred thousand clones, approximately 87% of them seen once. The sample taken for sequencing was peripheral blood. The origin of the receptors is a woman between 45 and 60 years old with active or convalescent COVID-19.

A single count supports this clone. This chain links TRBV14 with TRBJ1-1, with no clear D. The CDR3 extends over 15 amino acids. V was clipped by 1 base and J by 5 bases, with 14 bases between them. CDR1 is SGHDN and CDR2 is FVKESK in the germline V gene. DNA for the CDR3: TGTGCCAGCAGCCAAGGCTTTCCGGTTATGACTGAAGCTTTCTTT. Amino acid sequence: CASSQGFPVMTEAFF.

Remarks on this clone: This sample includes further DNA sequences coding for the same CDR3. The chain is built from TRBV5-1 and TRBJ2-7; TRBD2 agrees at 10 bases. The J segment lost 0 bases and the V segment lost 4 bases, leaving 4 bases of the junction unmatched. The CDR3 consists of 15 residues. Germline-derived CDR1 and CDR2 are SGHRS and YFSETQ. As DNA, the CDR3 is TGCGCCAGCAGCCCCGGACTAGCGGTCTCCTACGAGCAGTACTTC. Protein: CASSPGLAVSYEQYF.

This clone has a handful of counts. The chain carries TRBV5-4 and TRBJ1-1; D is perhaps TRBD1 (6 bases). CDR1 and CDR2 (germline): SGHNT, YYREEE (reference sequence). V was pared by 5 bases and J by 4 bases, with 18 bases between. There are 15 residues in the CDR3. The CDR3 DNA reads TGTGCCAGCAGTCCCGCCGGGACACTGGCCACTGAAGCTTTCTTT. Amino acids: CASSPAGTLATEAFF.

The chain uses TRBV5-4 and TRBJ2-7, with D possibly TRBD2 on 5 matching bases. This CDR3 has 14 amino acids. Trimming removed 1 base from V and 3 bases from J, with 11 bases in between. Germline V lookup: CDR1 SGHNT, CDR2 YYREEE (reference sequence). This chain's CDR3 is CASSLRRVHYEQYF. CDR3 DNA sequence: TGTGCCAGCAGCTTGAGGCGGGTTCACTACGAGCAGTACTTC.

The J gene is TRBJ1-4, the V gene TRBV19; TRBD1 agrees at 9 bases. Trimming cost V 8 bases and J 5 bases; bases outside gene matches: 12. Germline CDR1 reads LNHDA; CDR2 reads SQIVND (reference sequence). CDR3 size: 16 residues. The CDR3 DNA sequence: TGTGCCAGTTCCGGGACAGGGCTCTCCCAGAATGAAAAACTGTTTTTT. This gives the protein CASSGTGLSQNEKLFF. The entire variable domain, with the rest obtained from reference TRBV19 and TRBJ1-4, is as follows: DGGITQSPKYLFRKEGQNVTLSCEQNLNHDAMYWYRQDPGQGLRLIYYSQIVNDFQKGDIAEGYSVSREKKESFPLTVTSAQKNPTAFYLCASSGTGLSQNEKLFFGSGTQLSVL.

This clone was observed once. The chain recombines TRBV11-2 with TRBJ1-2; TRBD1 matches 8 bases. Germline loops: CDR1 SGHAT, CDR2 FQNNGV. With V trimmed by 5 bases and J by 5 bases, 7 bases remained unmatched. The CDR3 covers 14 residues. The CDR3 loop is CASSPGQGGYGYTF. In DNA, the CDR3 is TGTGCCAGCAGCCCCGGACAGGGAGGGTATGGCTACACCTTC.

The chain employs TRBV19 and TRBJ1-1, with 7 bases lining up with TRBD1. V was pared by 6 bases and J by 10 bases, with 14 bases of the junction left unmatched. This CDR3 contains 14 residues. Germline V lookup: CDR1 LNHDA, CDR2 SQIVND (reference sequence). The CDR3 DNA follows: TGTGCCAGTAGCCGACAGGGTATGTCTTTTGGAGCTTTCTTT. This sequence encodes CASSRQGMSFGAFF.

The CDR3 sequence is CASSQAGEAYEQYF. In DNA form, the CDR3 reads TGTGCCAGCAGCCAAGCGGGGGAGGCCTACGAGCAGTACTTC. This chain links TRBV4-2 with TRBJ2-7; TRBD2 is a possible D gene (6 bases). Germline V gene lookup returns CDR1 LGHNA and CDR2 YNFKEQ. V lost 1 base, J lost 2 bases, and 9 bases lay in between. The CDR3 is 14 residues long.

V and J are TRBV21-1 and TRBJ1-5. TRBV21-1 is a known pseudogene. The CDR3 sequence is 16 residues long. In DNA form, the CDR3 reads TGTGCCAGCAGCGGGGGGTTAATTTATAGCAATCAGCCCCAGCATTTT. Its protein product is CASSGGLIYSNQPQHF.

The chain combines TRBV14 with TRBJ2-7, with 8 bases fitting TRBD1. Trimming took 5 bases from V and 2 from J; bases not matched to a gene: 14. The V gene's germline CDR1 is SGHDN and CDR2 FVKESK. This CDR3 is built from 17 residues. CDR3 nucleotide sequence: TGTGCCAGCAGCTCCCTTGGACAGGGCAAGGGAACCTACGAGCAGTACTTC. This translates into CASSSLGQGKGTYEQYF.

This clone occurred once. The rearrangement uses TRBV29-1 and TRBJ2-2; 10 bases are a match to TRBD2. Germline values: CDR1 SQVTM, CDR2 ANQGSEA. Trimming removed 6 bases from V and 6 bases from J; junction bases left unmatched: 13. The CDR3 covers 16 residues. This CDR3 is CSVWALAGASSGELFF. CDR3 bases: TGCAGCGTCTGGGCCCTAGCGGGAGCTTCATCCGGGGAGCTGTTTTTT.

The chain joins TRBV6-4 to TRBJ1-2; D uncertain. The CDR3 has 15 residues. With 3 bases removed from V and 1 base from J, the gap between germline ends came to 12 bases. Germline CDR1 is MRHNA and CDR2 is SNTAGT. CDR3 protein: CASSESVGLNYGYTF. Written as DNA, the CDR3 is TGTGCCAGCAGTGAGTCCGTTGGACTTAACTATGGCTACACCTTC.

The chain has TRBV25-1 and TRBJ1-1, with D hard to call. The V gene's germline CDR1 is MGHDK and CDR2 SYGVNS. V was clipped by 5 bases and J by 1 base, with 11 bases between them. The CDR3 runs 14 residues. CDR3 bases: TGTGCCAGCAGTCCGTCCGTTCCGAACACTGAAGCTTTCTTT. Residues: CASSPSVPNTEAFF.

The chain is built from TRBV4-1 and TRBJ2-7; TRBD1 agrees at 7 bases. Unmatched junction bases numbered 6, after V lost 4 bases and J lost 3 bases. Germline loops: CDR1 MGHRA, CDR2 YSYEKL. The CDR3 contains 14 residues. The CDR3 DNA reads as TGCGCCAGCAGCCCTGGGACAGAATTCTACGAGCAGTACTTC. Translating it yields CASSPGTEFYEQYF.

This rearrangement joins TRBV12-3 or TRBV12-4 to TRBJ2-5; 7 positions agree with TRBD2. CDR3 length: 13 amino acids. After removal of 7 bases from V and 9 bases from J, the junction contained 11 bases not matched to a gene. CDR3 residues: CASTGGGRGAQYF. CDR3 bases: TGTGCCAGCACCGGGGGAGGGCGAGGGGCCCAGTACTTC.

CDR3 DNA: TGTGCCAGCAGCTTGGGTGGACAGGGAGCATCTGGGGCCAACGTCCTGACTTTC. Its protein product is CASSLGGQGASGANVLTF. This chain uses TRBV5-4 with TRBJ2-6; 8 bases are shared with TRBD1. This CDR3 contains 18 residues. Germline trimming cut 0 bases from V and 1 base from J; bases unmatched to any gene: 6. CDR1 and CDR2 (germline): SGHNT, YYREEE (reference sequence).

This chain joins TRBV5-6 and TRBJ2-1; D is possibly TRBD1 (10 bases). The CDR3 loop spans 19 amino acids. Germline V gives CDR1 SGHDT, CDR2 YYEEEE. Trimming pared 4 bases from V and 4 bases from J, leaving 27 bases between. In DNA form, the CDR3 reads TGTGCCAGCAGCAGGGACAGGGGAACAAGCGGGGGGCGATACAATGAGCAGTTCTTC. Residues: CASSRDRGTSGGRYNEQFF.

Comment on this clone: This specimen includes other DNA sequences encoding the same CDR3. The rearrangement joins TRBV5-1 to TRBJ1-3; D might be TRBD1 (5 bases). Trimming removed 0 bases at V and 0 bases at J, with 7 bases between. This CDR3 is 15 amino acids long. The germline CDR1 and CDR2 sequences are SGHRS and YFSETQ. The CDR3 here is CASSLGDSSGNTIYF. The CDR3 DNA sequence: TGCGCCAGCAGCTTGGGAGACAGCTCTGGAAACACCATATATTTT.

The V gene is TRBV7-3, the J gene TRBJ2-2; D possibly corresponds to TRBD1 (5 bases). This CDR3 is 14 amino acids long. V was cut by 5 bases and J by 0 bases, with 7 bases left in between. Germline V gene lookup returns CDR1 SGHTA and CDR2 FQGTGA. The CDR3 region has the DNA TGTGCCAGCAGCCCGACAGCGAACACCGGGGAGCTGTTTTTT. Protein sequence: CASSPTANTGELFF.

The CDR3 region has the DNA TGTGCCACCAGCGATCGTACTGGACAGGGGGCTTACAATGAGCAGTTCTTC. Translation: CATSDRTGQGAYNEQFF. V is TRBV24-1 and J is TRBJ2-1; 11 bases fit TRBD1. V shed 7 bases, J shed 4 bases, and the junction held 11 bases outside the gene matches. This CDR3 region has 17 residues. In germline, CDR1 is KGHDR, CDR2 SFDVKD.

V gene TRBV30 combines with J gene TRBJ2-2; 7 bases match TRBD2. From germline, CDR1 is GTSNPN and CDR2 SVGIG (reference sequence). This CDR3 has 15 residues. V shed 3 bases and J 3 bases; nucleotides not matched to a gene: 7. The CDR3 sequence: CAWRALAEHTGELFF. The DNA for the CDR3 is TGTGCCTGGAGGGCCCTAGCGGAGCACACCGGGGAGCTGTTTTTT.

J is TRBJ2-7 and V is TRBV3-1 (or the pseudogene TRBV3-2); D possibly corresponds to TRBD1 (6 bases). The CDR3 length is 15 residues. The germline V gene encodes CDR1 LGHDT and CDR2 YNNKEL (reference sequence). Between the trimmed V and J ends, which lost 3 bases and 1 base, there was a span of 13 bases. The chain's CDR3 is CASSQVPTGSYEQYF. The CDR3 region has the DNA TGTGCCAGCAGCCAGGTCCCCACAGGGTCCTACGAGCAGTACTTC.